This T cell receptor beta chain appears in the sequencing data of a study of T cell responses to AZD1222 COVID-19 vaccine. Notes on this clone: As yet, its antigen is unknown.

Study results and caveats: All repertoire sampling was performed exclusively after the peak T cell response. The donors showed a predominance of white British ancestry and of females, with possible underestimation of clonal diversity.

Germline V gene data show CDR1 as SNHLY and CDR2 as FYNNEI. The CDR3 is 14 amino acids. Deletions cut 0 bases from V and 7 bases from J, with 10 bases between. Some clones are missing from TCRdb's copy, which holds only in-frame ones; the method was immunoSEQ multiplex PCR. The table has 150,000 to 180,000 clones, about 85% seen once. The sample in question was peripheral blood, obtained on day 0 of AZD1222 vaccination. The J gene is TRBJ1-5, the V gene TRBV2, with D maybe TRBD1 (6 bases). The receptor comes from an adult in good health. The DNA of the CDR3 is TGTGCCAGCAGTGAAGCACCAGGGGTCCAGCCCCAGCATTTT. Protein product: CASSEAPGVQPQHF.